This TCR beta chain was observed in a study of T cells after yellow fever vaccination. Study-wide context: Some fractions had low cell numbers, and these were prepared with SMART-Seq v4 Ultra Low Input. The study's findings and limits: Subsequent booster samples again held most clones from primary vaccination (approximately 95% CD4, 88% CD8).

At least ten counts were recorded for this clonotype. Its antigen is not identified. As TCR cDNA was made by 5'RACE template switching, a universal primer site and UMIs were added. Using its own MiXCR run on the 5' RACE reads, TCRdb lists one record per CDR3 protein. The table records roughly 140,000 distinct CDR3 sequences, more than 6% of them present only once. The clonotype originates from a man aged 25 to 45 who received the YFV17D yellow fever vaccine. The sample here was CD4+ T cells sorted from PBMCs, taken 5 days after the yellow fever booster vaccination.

CDR3 bases: TGTGCCAGCAGACCGGACAGGGACTATGGCTACACCTTC. Encoded protein: CASRPDRDYGYTF. The chain couples TRBV12-3 or TRBV12-4 to TRBJ1-2, with 8 bases matching TRBD1. V trimming: 6 bases; J trimming: 3 bases; junction bases outside the gene matches: 3. The CDR3 runs 13 residues.